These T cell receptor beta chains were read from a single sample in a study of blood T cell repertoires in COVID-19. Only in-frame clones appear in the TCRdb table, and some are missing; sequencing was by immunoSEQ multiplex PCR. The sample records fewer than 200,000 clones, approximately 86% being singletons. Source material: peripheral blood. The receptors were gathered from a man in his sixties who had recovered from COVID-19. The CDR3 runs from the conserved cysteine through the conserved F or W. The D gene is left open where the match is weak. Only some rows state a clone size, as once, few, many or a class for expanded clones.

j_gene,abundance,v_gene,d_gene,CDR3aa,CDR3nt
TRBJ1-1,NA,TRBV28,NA,CASSFPRVGSVMNTEAFF,TGTGCCAGCAGTTTCCCCAGGGTGGGCTCTGTGATGAACACTGAAGCTTTCTTT
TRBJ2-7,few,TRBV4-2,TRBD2,CASSQGLAGALSYEQYF,TGTGCCAGCAGCCAAGGACTAGCGGGTGCTCTCTCCTACGAGCAGTACTTC
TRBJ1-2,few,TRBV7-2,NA,CASSPTPYGYTF,TGTGCCAGCAGCCCTACTCCCTATGGCTACACCTTC
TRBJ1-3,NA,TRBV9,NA,CASSVGQYSGNTIYF,TGTGCCAGCAGCGTAGGACAGTACTCTGGAAACACCATATATTTT
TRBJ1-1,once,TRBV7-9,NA,CASSFRGNTEAFF,TGTGCCAGCAGCTTCAGGGGAAACACTGAAGCTTTCTTT
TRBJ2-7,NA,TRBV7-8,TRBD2,CASSRDYSYEQYF,TGTGCCAGCAGCCGGGACTACAGCTACGAGCAGTACTTC
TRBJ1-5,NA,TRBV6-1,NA,CASSDTGSGSNQPQHF,TGTGCCAGCAGTGACACAGGGAGTGGAAGCAATCAGCCCCAGCATTTT
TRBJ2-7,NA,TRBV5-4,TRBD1,CASSPPPGQGYEQYF,TGTGCCAGCAGCCCCCCCCCGGGACAGGGGTACGAGCAGTACTTC
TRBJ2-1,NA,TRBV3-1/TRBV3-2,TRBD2,CASSQDVASGVNEQFF,TGTGCCAGCAGCCAAGATGTGGCTAGCGGGGTCAATGAGCAGTTCTTC
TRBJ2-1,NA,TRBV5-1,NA,CASSLGPGRGNEQFF,TGCGCCAGCAGCTTAGGACCGGGGCGGGGCAATGAGCAGTTCTTC
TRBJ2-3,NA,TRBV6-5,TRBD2,CASTTLARAGDTQYF,TGTGCCAGCACCACACTAGCGAGGGCTGGAGATACGCAGTATTTT
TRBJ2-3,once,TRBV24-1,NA,CATSDFGSSWDTQYF,TGTGCCACCAGTGATTTTGGGAGTTCTTGGGATACGCAGTATTTT
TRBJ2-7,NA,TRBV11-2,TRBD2,CASSLGLAAPYEQYF,TGTGCCAGCAGCCTCGGACTAGCGGCCCCCTACGAGCAGTACTTC
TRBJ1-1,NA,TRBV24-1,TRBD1,CATSGGTGAPRGTEAFF,TGTGCCACCAGTGGAGGGACAGGGGCCCCCCGGGGCACTGAAGCTTTCTTT
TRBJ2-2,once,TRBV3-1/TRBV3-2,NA,CASSPPGGRLNTGELFF,TGTGCCAGCAGCCCCCCAGGGGGGCGATTGAACACCGGGGAGCTGTTTTTT
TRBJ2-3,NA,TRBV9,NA,CASGPTDTQYF,TGTGCCAGCGGCCCTACAGATACGCAGTATTTT
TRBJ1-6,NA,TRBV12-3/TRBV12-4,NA,CASSYAPSPLHF,TGTGCCAGCAGTTACGCGCCTTCACCCCTCCACTTT
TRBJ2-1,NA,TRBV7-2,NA,CASSLVRNNEQFF,TGTGCCAGCAGCTTAGTCAGAAACAATGAGCAGTTCTTC
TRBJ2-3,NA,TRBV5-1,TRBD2,CASSFQTSGGARDTQYF,TGCGCCAGCAGCTTCCAGACTAGCGGGGGGGCAAGGGATACGCAGTATTTT
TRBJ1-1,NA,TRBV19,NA,CASSIVGGQGEAFF,TGTGCCAGTAGTATAGTAGGAGGGCAGGGTGAAGCTTTCTTT
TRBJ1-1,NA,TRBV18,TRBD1,CASSPNYRGPPNTEAFF,TGTGCCAGCTCACCGAATTACAGGGGGCCCCCGAACACTGAAGCTTTCTTT
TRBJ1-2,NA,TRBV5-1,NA,CASSLLQNNYGYTF,TGCGCCAGCAGCCTCCTACAGAATAACTATGGCTACACCTTC
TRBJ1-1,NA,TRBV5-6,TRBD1,CASSPLTGQQDPEAFF,TGTGCCAGCAGCCCCCTAACGGGACAGCAGGACCCTGAAGCTTTCTTT
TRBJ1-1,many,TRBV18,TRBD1,CASSPGQGAEAFF,TGTGCCAGCTCACCAGGACAGGGTGCTGAAGCTTTCTTT
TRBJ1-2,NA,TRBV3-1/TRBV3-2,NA,CASSQGRSGHGYTF,TGTGCCAGCAGCCAAGGGAGATCAGGGCATGGCTACACCTTC
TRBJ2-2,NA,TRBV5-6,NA,CASSLLRPGSPSSTGELFF,TGTGCCAGCAGCTTGCTTAGGCCGGGGAGCCCCTCGAGCACCGGGGAGCTGTTTTTT
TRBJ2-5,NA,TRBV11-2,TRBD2,CASSFGTSGGETQYF,TGTGCCAGCAGCTTCGGGACTAGCGGGGGGGAGACCCAGTACTTC
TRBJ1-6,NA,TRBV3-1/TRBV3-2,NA,CATRTVGDSPLHF,TGTGCCACCCGGACAGTGGGGGATTCACCCCTCCACTTT
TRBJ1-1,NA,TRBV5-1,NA,CASSQNTEAFF,TGCGCCAGCAGCCAGAACACTGAAGCTTTCTTT
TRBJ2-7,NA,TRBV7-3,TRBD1,CASRLGQGSSYEQYF,TGTGCCAGCAGACTAGGACAGGGTTCGTCCTACGAGCAGTACTTC
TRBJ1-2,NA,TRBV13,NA,CASHFRSPPGYGYTF,TGTGCCAGCCACTTTCGGTCGCCTCCGGGCTATGGCTACACCTTC
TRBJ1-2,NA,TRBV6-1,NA,CASREQVSGYTF,TGTGCCAGCAGGGAACAGGTCAGCGGCTACACCTTC
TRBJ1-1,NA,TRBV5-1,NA,CASSVLGGENTEAFF,TGCGCCAGCAGCGTCTTAGGGGGTGAGAACACTGAAGCTTTCTTT
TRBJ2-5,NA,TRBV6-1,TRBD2,CASSEGLAGGRETQYF,TGTGCCAGCAGTGAAGGGCTAGCGGGGGGGCGGGAGACCCAGTACTTC
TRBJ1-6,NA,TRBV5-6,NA,CASSLDHRQSPLHF,TGTGCCAGCAGCTTGGACCACAGACAATCACCCCTCCACTTT
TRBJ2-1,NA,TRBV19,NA,CASTLRGSSYNEQFF,TGTGCCAGTACCCTTCGGGGGAGCTCCTACAATGAGCAGTTCTTC
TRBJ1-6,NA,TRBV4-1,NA,CASSQGSRDRSPLHF,TGCGCCAGCAGCCAAGGCTCACGGGATCGCTCACCCCTCCACTTT
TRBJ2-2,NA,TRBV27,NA,CASSLSPGAAAGELFF,TGTGCCAGCAGTTTAAGTCCAGGTGCCGCCGCCGGGGAGCTGTTTTTT
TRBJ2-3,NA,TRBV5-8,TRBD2,CASSDGLAGSTDTQYF,TGTGCCAGCAGCGACGGACTAGCGGGGAGTACAGATACGCAGTATTTT
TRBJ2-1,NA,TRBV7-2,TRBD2,CASSLGGLAVLSYNEQFF,TGTGCCAGCAGCTTAGGGGGACTAGCGGTTCTCTCCTACAATGAGCAGTTCTTC
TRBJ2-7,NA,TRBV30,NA,CAWSAGFEGPYEQYF,TGTGCCTGGAGTGCCGGGTTCGAGGGTCCCTACGAGCAGTACTTC
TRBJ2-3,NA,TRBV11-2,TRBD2,CASSQTLSAGGSTDTQYF,TGTGCCAGCAGCCAAACCTTGTCGGCGGGGGGAAGCACAGATACGCAGTATTTT
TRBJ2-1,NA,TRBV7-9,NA,CASSLVNTLADEQFF,TGTGCCAGCAGCTTAGTTAATACTCTAGCTGATGAGCAGTTCTTC
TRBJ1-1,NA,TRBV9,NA,CASSVTTGPNTEAFF,TGTGCCAGCAGCGTAACGACAGGCCCGAACACTGAAGCTTTCTTT
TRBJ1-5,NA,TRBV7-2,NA,CASSSDSHQPQHF,TGTGCCAGCAGCTCCGACAGCCATCAGCCCCAGCATTTT
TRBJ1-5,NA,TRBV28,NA,CASSLGGTNQPQHF,TGTGCCAGCAGTTTAGGGGGGACCAATCAGCCCCAGCATTTT
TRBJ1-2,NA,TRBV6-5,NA,CASSLVAGTNYGYTF,TGTGCCAGCAGTTTAGTCGCGGGGACTAACTATGGCTACACCTTC
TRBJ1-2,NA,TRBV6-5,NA,CASTETGRYGYTF,TGTGCCAGCACCGAAACAGGCCGCTATGGCTACACCTTC
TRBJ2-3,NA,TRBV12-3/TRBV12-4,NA,CASSLAGTDTQYF,TGTGCCAGCAGTTTGGCGGGGACAGATACGCAGTATTTT
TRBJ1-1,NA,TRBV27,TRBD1,CASSLYRDRRAFF,TGTGCCAGCAGTTTATACCGGGACAGGAGGGCTTTCTTT
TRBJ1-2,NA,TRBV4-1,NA,CASSQDGIYGYTF,TGCGCCAGCAGCCAAGATGGCATCTATGGCTACACCTTC
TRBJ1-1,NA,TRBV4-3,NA,CASSQDNVYRHRNEMNTEAFF,TGCGCCAGCAGCCAAGATAACGTATACAGGCATCGAAACGAAATGAACACTGAAGCTTTCTTT
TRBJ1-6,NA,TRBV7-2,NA,CASSLIIRGHLHF,TGTGCCAGCAGCTTAATTATAAGGGGCCACCTCCACTTT
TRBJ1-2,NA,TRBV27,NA,CASTPRTGSRNLGYGYTF,TGTGCCAGCACCCCCCGAACAGGTTCGAGAAACTTAGGCTATGGCTACACCTTC
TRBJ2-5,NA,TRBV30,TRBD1,CAWTKGGQGEQTQYF,TGTGCCTGGACTAAGGGGGGACAGGGAGAGCAGACCCAGTACTTC
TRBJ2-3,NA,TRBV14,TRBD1,CASSQVGQGKNTQYF,TGTGCCAGCAGCCAAGTGGGACAGGGCAAAAATACGCAGTATTTT
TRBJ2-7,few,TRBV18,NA,CASSPLQGPQPYEQYF,TGTGCCAGCTCACCACTTCAGGGGCCTCAGCCCTACGAGCAGTACTTC